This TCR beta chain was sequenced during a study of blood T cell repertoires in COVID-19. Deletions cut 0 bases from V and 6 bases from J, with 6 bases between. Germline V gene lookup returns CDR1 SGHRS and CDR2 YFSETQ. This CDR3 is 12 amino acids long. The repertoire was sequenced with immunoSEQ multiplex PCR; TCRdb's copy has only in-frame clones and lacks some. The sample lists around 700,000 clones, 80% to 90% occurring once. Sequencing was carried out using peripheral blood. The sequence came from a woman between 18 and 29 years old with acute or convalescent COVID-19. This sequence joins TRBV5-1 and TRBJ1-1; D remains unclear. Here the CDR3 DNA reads TGCGCCAGCAGCTTGGGTTCTGCTGAAGCTTTCTTT. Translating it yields CASSLGSAEAFF.